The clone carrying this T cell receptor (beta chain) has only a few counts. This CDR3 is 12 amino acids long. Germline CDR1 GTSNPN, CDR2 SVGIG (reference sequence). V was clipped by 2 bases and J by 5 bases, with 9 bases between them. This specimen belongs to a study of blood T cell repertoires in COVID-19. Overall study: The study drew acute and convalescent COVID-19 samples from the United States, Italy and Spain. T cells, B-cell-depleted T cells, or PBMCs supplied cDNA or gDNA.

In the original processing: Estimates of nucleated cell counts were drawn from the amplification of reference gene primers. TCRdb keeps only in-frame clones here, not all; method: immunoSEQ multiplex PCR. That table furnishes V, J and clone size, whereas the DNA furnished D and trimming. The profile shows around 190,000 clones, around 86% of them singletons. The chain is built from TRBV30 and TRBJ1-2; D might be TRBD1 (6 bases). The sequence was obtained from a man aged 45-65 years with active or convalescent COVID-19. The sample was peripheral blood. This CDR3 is CAWSPGTYGYTF. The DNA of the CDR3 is TGTGCCTGGAGTCCCGGGACATATGGCTACACCTTC.